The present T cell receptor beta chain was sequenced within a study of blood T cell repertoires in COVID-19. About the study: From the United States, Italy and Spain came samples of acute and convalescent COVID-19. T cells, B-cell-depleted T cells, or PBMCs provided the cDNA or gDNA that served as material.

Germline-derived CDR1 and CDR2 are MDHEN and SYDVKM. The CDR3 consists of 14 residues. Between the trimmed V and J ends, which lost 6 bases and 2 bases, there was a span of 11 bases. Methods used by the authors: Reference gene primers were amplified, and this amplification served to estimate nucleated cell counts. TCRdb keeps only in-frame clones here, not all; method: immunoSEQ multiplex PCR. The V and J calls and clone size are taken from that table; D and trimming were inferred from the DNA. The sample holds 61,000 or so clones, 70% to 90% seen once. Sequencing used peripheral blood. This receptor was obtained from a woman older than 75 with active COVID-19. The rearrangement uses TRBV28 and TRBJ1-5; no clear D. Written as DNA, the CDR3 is TGTGCCAGCAGACCCTTCGGGGGCAATCAGCCCCAGCATTTT. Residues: CASRPFGGNQPQHF.